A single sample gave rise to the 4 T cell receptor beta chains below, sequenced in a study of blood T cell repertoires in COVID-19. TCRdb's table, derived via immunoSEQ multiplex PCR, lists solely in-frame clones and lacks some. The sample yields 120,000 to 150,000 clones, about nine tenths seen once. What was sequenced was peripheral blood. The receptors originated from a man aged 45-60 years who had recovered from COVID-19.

The CDR3 DNA reads as TGTGCCAGCAGCCAAGGAGACCGGAGAACCATATATTTT. Protein product: CASSQGDRRTIYF. This chain uses TRBV14 with TRBJ1-3; no reliable D call. Trimming took off 1 base at V and 10 bases at J, with 11 bases between the two ends. Per the germline V gene, CDR1 is SGHDN and CDR2 is FVKESK. The CDR3 loop spans 13 amino acids.

The chain's CDR3 is CASRSGGGVEQFF. CDR3 bases: TGTGCCAGCAGGAGCGGGGGTGGGGTTGAGCAGTTCTTC. The chain has TRBV6-5 and TRBJ2-1, with TRBD2 matching over 8 bases. The CDR3 runs 13 residues. V lost 6 bases and J lost 9; bases outside the gene matches: 7. Per germline, CDR1 MNHEY and CDR2 SVGAGI.

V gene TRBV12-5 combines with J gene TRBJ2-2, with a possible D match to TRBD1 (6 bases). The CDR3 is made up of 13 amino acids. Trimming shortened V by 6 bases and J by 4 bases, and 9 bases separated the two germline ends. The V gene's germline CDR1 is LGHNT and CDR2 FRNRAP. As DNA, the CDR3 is TGTGCTAGTGGCCTCAGGGGCACCGGGGAGCTGTTTTTT. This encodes CASGLRGTGELFF. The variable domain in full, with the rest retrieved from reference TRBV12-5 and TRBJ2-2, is DARVTQTPRHKVTEMGQEVTMRCQPILGHNTVFWYRQTMMQGLELLAYFRNRAPLDDSGMPKDRFSAEMPDATLATLKIQPSEPRDSAVYFCASGLRGTGELFFGEGSRLTVL.

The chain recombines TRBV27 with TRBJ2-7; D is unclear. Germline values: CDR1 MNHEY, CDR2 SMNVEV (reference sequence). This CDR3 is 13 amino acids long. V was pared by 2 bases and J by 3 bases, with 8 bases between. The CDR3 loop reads CASSLLGYYEQYF. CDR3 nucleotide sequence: TGTGCCAGCAGTTTACTCGGGTACTACGAGCAGTACTTC.